This entry lists 22 T cell receptor beta chains sequenced from one sample in a study of CD8 T cells in ankylosing spondylitis. General study findings and limits: The study identified a TCR beta motif of roughly eight highly homologous variants that appeared characteristic of ankylosing spondylitis blood.

TCRdb re-analysed the 5' RACE reads in MiXCR, keeping a single row per CDR3 protein. The sample has hundreds of thousands of distinct CDR3 sequences; approximately 10% are singletons. No cognate antigen is known for these TCRs. The sample comprised blood, either unsorted or a sorted T cell fraction (not recorded which). The receptors were gathered from a male donor with ankylosing spondylitis.

This chain connects TRBV24-1 to TRBJ2-7; 10 positions match TRBD1. V gave up 3 bases and J gave up 7 bases; unmatched junction bases: 5. The CDR3 has 14 residues. The germline CDR1 and CDR2 sequences are KGHDR and SFDVKD. Here the CDR3 reads CATSDRDRGGEQYF. In DNA form, the CDR3 reads TGTGCCACCAGTGATCGGGACAGGGGCGGGGAGCAGTACTTC.

This chain connects TRBV10-3 to TRBJ2-5; D is possibly TRBD2 (6 bases). CDR1 and CDR2 from the germline V gene are ENHRY and SYGVKD. There are 15 residues in the CDR3. V dropped 3 bases and J dropped 2 bases, with 13 bases sitting between them. The CDR3 DNA is TGTGCCATCAGTGACTCGGACCGGGGGCAAGAGACCCAGTACTTC. Amino acids: CAISDSDRGQETQYF.

This clonotype was recorded a few times. This chain connects TRBV6-1 to TRBJ1-5; 7 nucleotides match TRBD1. The J segment lost 3 bases and the V segment lost 8 bases, leaving 7 bases of the junction unmatched. The V gene's germline CDR1 is MNHNS and CDR2 SASEGT. The CDR3 extends over 14 amino acids. The CDR3 protein is CASGGTVYNQPQHF. The CDR3 nucleotides read TGTGCCAGCGGGGGGACAGTTTACAATCAGCCCCAGCATTTT.

This clonotype occurred many times. The chain combines TRBV5-1 with TRBJ2-7; a possible D gene is TRBD2 (5 bases). The germline CDR1 and CDR2 sequences are SGHRS and YFSETQ. V lost 0 bases to trimming and J lost 2 bases, with 9 bases between them. The CDR3 has 14 amino acids. The CDR3 here is CASSLGRLPYEQYF. For the CDR3, the DNA is TGCGCCAGCAGCTTGGGGAGACTACCCTACGAGCAGTACTTC.

The chain is built from TRBV7-6 and TRBJ2-7, with D perhaps matching TRBD1 (6 bases). Germline CDR1 SGHVS, CDR2 FNYEAQ. The CDR3 is 17 residues long. Trimming took 1 base from V and 1 from J, leaving 17 bases between them. The CDR3 protein is CASSLGRRTDPSYEQYF. Here the CDR3 DNA reads TGTGCCAGCAGCTTAGGTCGTAGGACAGACCCTTCCTACGAGCAGTACTTC.

The chain links TRBV15 to TRBJ1-1; a weak D match, TRBD1 (5 bases). Trimming pared 0 bases from V and 0 bases from J, leaving 11 bases between. Germline CDR1 is LNHNV and CDR2 is YYDKDF (reference sequence). This CDR3 contains 16 residues. The CDR3: CATSRDSGHLNTEAFF. The CDR3 DNA reads as TGTGCCACCAGCAGAGATTCCGGACACCTGAACACTGAAGCTTTCTTT.

This clonotype was counted ten times or more. The V and J genes are TRBV28 and TRBJ2-3; D perhaps matches TRBD2 (6 bases). Germline loops: CDR1 MDHEN, CDR2 SYDVKM. V lost 5 bases and J lost 4, with 19 bases in between. CDR3 length: 16 residues. CDR3 sequence reads: CASSPQRTSGADTQYF. The CDR3 DNA reads TGTGCCAGCAGTCCCCAGCGGACTTCGGGGGCAGATACGCAGTATTTT.

This clonotype was counted a few times. The chain recombines TRBV5-1 with TRBJ2-5, with D possibly matching TRBD1 (6 bases). V was shortened by 4 bases and J by 1 base, with 14 bases between the two germline ends. There are 15 residues in the CDR3. CDR1 and CDR2 (germline): SGHRS, YFSETQ. Here the CDR3 DNA reads TGCGCCAGCAGCCACCTCTACAGGGCCCAAGAGACCCAGTACTTC. It yields the protein CASSHLYRAQETQYF.

About this clonotype: At one boundary the junction diverges from the germline segment, which might be a read error. The rearrangement joins TRBV7-7 to TRBJ2-1, with TRBD2 identical over 11 bases. This CDR3 contains 15 residues. CDR1 and CDR2 (germline): SSHAT, FNYEAQ (reference sequence). CDR3 in amino acids: CASSLRLAGPHEQFF. The CDR3 DNA reads as TGTGCTAGCAGCTTACGACTAGCGGGACCCCATGAGCAGTTCTTC.

The chain couples TRBV11-2 to TRBJ2-5; D possibly corresponds to TRBD1 (6 bases). The CDR3 covers 14 residues. Per germline, CDR1 SGHAT and CDR2 FQNNGV. V lost 3 bases, J lost 4 bases, and 12 bases lay in between. The CDR3 bases are TGTGCCAGCAGCTTCAGGACAGTTGGAGAGACCCAGTACTTC. It translates to CASSFRTVGETQYF.

There are a few counts of this clonotype. V is TRBV27 and J is TRBJ2-2; tentatively, D is TRBD1 (6 bases). This CDR3 is built from 17 residues. Germline CDR1 is MNHEY and CDR2 is SMNVEV (reference sequence). V was pared by 2 bases and J by 5 bases, with 18 bases between. CDR3 DNA sequence: TGTGCCAGCAGTTTACGCTCTACAGGGTGGTGGACCGGGGAGCTGTTTTTT. Encoded protein: CASSLRSTGWWTGELFF.

Many counts were recorded for this clonotype. The J gene is TRBJ2-7, the V gene TRBV20-1, with D possibly TRBD2 on 5 matching bases. Germline V lookup: CDR1 DFQATT, CDR2 SNEGSKA (reference sequence). The CDR3 sequence is 13 residues long. Trimming pared 3 bases from V and 6 bases from J, leaving 15 bases between. Here the CDR3 DNA reads TGCAGTGCTAGTATGTCAGCGGCGGGCGAGCAGTACTTC. The encoded protein is CSASMSAAGEQYF.

The sample holds many counts of this clonotype. The chain carries TRBV27 and TRBJ2-1; 8 nucleotides line up with TRBD2. Germline V CDR1 and CDR2: MNHEY, SMNVEV (reference sequence). Trimming took 4 bases from V and 7 from J; bases not matched to a gene: 12. This CDR3 is 16 amino acids long. CDR3 amino acids: CASSSARSGSTNEQFF. CDR3 DNA: TGTGCCAGCAGTTCCGCCAGGAGCGGGAGTACGAATGAGCAGTTCTTC.

Comment on this clonotype: As the CDR3 is not closed by the conserved phenylalanine or tryptophan, this likely results from a read error. This chain links TRBV10-3 with TRBJ2-7; maybe TRBD2 (6 bases). This CDR3 comprises 13 residues. Deletions cut 6 bases from V and 2 bases from J, with 11 bases between. Germline V gene data show CDR1 as ENHRY and CDR2 as SYGVKD. CDR3 coding DNA: TGTGCCATCAGAGCGGGCGTTCCCTACGAGCAGTACCTC. Its protein is CAIRAGVPYEQYL.

This clonotype has a handful of counts. J is TRBJ2-3 and V is TRBV18; D gene unclear. Germline V gene sequence: CDR1 KGHSH, CDR2 LQKENI. The CDR3 extends over 12 amino acids. Trimming pared 2 bases from V and 11 bases from J, leaving 11 bases between. The CDR3 sequence is CASSPRDTLQYF. The CDR3 DNA reads as TGTGCCAGCTCACCAAGGGATACGCTGCAGTATTTT.

The chain carries TRBV10-3 and TRBJ2-1; D ambiguous. Trimming took off 6 bases at V and 4 bases at J, with 10 bases between the two ends. The CDR3 loop spans 13 amino acids. Germline CDR1 reads ENHRY; CDR2 reads SYGVKD. CDR3 sequence (DNA): TGTGCCATCAGCGTCGACACTTACAATGAGCAGTTCTTC. Translating gives CAISVDTYNEQFF.

This clonotype was counted at least ten times. The chain joins TRBV5-1 to TRBJ2-1; the match to TRBD2 covers 8 bases. J lost 2 bases, V lost 2 bases, and 3 bases had no gene match. The CDR3 has 15 amino acids. CDR1 SGHRS and CDR2 YFSETQ come from the germline V gene. This CDR3 reads CASSFSGTTYNEQFF. Written as DNA, the CDR3 is TGCGCCAGCAGCTTTAGCGGGACTACCTACAATGAGCAGTTCTTC.

This clonotype has a handful of counts. This chain joins TRBV27 and TRBJ1-5, with D uncertain. Germline V gene sequence: CDR1 MNHEY, CDR2 SMNVEV (reference sequence). V was trimmed by 5 bases and J by 5 bases, leaving 22 bases between them. CDR3 size: 17 residues. The CDR3 spells CASSPRTESLMHQPQHF. The CDR3 region has the DNA TGTGCCAGCAGTCCCCGGACCGAATCTTTGATGCATCAGCCCCAGCATTTT.

The chain recombines TRBV7-2 with TRBJ2-7; perhaps D is TRBD1 or TRBD2 (5 bases each). The germline V gene has CDR1 SGHTA and CDR2 FQGNSA. The CDR3 covers 14 residues. V lost 4 bases to trimming and J lost 2 bases, with 12 bases between them. The CDR3 sequence: CASSWGTFPYEQYF. In DNA form, the CDR3 reads TGTGCCAGCAGCTGGGGGACCTTCCCCTACGAGCAGTACTTC.

This chain uses TRBV6-1 with TRBJ1-3, with unresolved D. The CDR3 runs 19 residues. From germline, CDR1 is MNHNS and CDR2 SASEGT. Trimming left V 6 bases short and J 0 bases short, with 24 bases between. CDR3 coding DNA: TGTGCCAGCAGCCGCCGCGGGGTGAGGAAACCCCTCTCTGGAAACACCATATATTTT. Translation gives CASSRRGVRKPLSGNTIYF.

This clonotype was picked up a small number of times. CDR3 sequence (DNA): TGCAGCGTTGAAGGGATGCAGGATGAGCAGTTCTTC. Translating it yields CSVEGMQDEQFF. The V call is TRBV29-1, the J call TRBJ2-1, with D uncertain. This CDR3 is 12 amino acids long. V lost 1 base and J lost 8, with 9 bases in between. Per germline, CDR1 SQVTM and CDR2 ANQGSEA.

This clonotype was seen a few times. The chain links TRBV28 to TRBJ2-1; D is undetermined. With 3 bases removed from V and 8 bases from J, the gap between germline ends came to 5 bases. The CDR3 runs to 11 residues. Germline values: CDR1 MDHEN, CDR2 SYDVKM. The CDR3 is CASSFQDEQFF. DNA for the CDR3: TGTGCCAGCAGTTTTCAAGATGAGCAGTTCTTC.